This T cell receptor beta chain was sequenced during a study of T cells in Graves' hyperthyroidism and ophthalmopathy. Findings of the study overall: Through a model of 13 V-J features, ophthalmopathy was separated from stable hyperthyroidism.

The hyperthyroidism patients had all been newly diagnosed, and their disease duration was under 2 months. Their ages ranged from 18 to 65 years. Germline CDR1 reads KGHSH; CDR2 reads LQKENI. Trimming cost V 3 bases and J 4 bases, with 20 bases left between them. The CDR3 spans 17 residues. A remark on this clonotype: Its antigen is not known.

Amplification targeted TCR beta CDR3 regions from RNA transcripts. During a first-round RT-PCR of the TCR CDR3, the HTBI primer set was used. TCRdb re-called the multiplex PCR reads with MiXCR, one entry per CDR3 protein. This table holds roughly 500,000 distinct CDR3 sequences, approximately 14% found once. The sequencing sample was made of blood. The V call is TRBV18, the J call TRBJ2-3; no clear D. The clonotype comes from a woman between 25 and 40 years old with Graves' hyperthyroidism that later progressed to Graves' ophthalmopathy. The CDR3 bases are TGTGCCAGCTCACCGAACCTTCCAGGCCTTTCACCAGATACGCAGTATTTT. Its protein is CASSPNLPGLSPDTQYF. Using reference TRBV18 and TRBJ2-3 for the parts outside the CDR3, the full variable domain is NAGVMQNPRHLVRRRGQEARLRCSPMKGHSHVYWYRQLPEEGLKFMVYLQKENIIDESGMPKERFSAEFPKEGPSILRIQQVVRGDSAAYFCASSPNLPGLSPDTQYFGPGTRLTVL.